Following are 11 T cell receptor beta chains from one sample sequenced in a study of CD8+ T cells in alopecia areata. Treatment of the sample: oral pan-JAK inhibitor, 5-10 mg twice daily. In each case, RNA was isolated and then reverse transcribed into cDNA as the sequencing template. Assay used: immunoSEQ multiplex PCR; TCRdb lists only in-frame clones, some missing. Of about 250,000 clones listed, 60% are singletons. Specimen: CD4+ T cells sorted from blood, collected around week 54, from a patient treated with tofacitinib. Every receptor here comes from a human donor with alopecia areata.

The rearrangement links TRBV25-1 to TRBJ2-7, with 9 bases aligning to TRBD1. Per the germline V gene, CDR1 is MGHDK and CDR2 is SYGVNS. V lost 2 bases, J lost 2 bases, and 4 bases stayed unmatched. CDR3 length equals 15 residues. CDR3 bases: TGTGCCAGCAGTGAACCGGGACAGGGTCCCTACGAGCAGTACTTC. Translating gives CASSEPGQGPYEQYF.

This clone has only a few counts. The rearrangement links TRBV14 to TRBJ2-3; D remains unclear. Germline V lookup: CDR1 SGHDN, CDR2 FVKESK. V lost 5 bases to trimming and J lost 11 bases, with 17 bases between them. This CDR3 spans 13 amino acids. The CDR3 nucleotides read TGTGCCAGCAGCTCGAACTGGGCATCGAAGCAGTATTTT. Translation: CASSSNWASKQYF. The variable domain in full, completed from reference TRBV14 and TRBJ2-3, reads EAGVTQFPSHSVIEKGQTVTLRCDPISGHDNLYWYRRVMGKEIKFLLHFVKESKQDESGMPNNRFLAERTGGTYSTLKVQPAELEDSGVYFCASSSNWASKQYFGPGTRLTVL.

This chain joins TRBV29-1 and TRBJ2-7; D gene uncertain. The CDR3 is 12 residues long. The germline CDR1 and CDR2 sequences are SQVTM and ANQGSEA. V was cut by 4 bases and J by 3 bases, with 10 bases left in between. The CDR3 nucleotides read TGCAGCGTTGTGGATTCCCTCTACGAGCAGTACTTC. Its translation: CSVVDSLYEQYF.

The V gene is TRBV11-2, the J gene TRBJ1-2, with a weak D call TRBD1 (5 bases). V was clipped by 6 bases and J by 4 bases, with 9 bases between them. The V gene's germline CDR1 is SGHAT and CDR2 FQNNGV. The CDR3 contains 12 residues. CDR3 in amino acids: CASSYDSYGYTF. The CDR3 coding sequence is TGTGCCAGCAGTTACGACAGCTATGGCTACACCTTC.

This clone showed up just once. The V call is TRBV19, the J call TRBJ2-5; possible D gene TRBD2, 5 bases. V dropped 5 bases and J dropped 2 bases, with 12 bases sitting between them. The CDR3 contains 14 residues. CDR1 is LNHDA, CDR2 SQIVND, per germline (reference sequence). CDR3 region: CASSPGRDQETQYF. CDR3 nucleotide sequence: TGTGCCAGTAGTCCTGGACGGGATCAAGAGACCCAGTACTTC. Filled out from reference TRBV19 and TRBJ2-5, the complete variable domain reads DGGITQSPKYLFRKEGQNVTLSCEQNLNHDAMYWYRQDPGQGLRLIYYSQIVNDFQKGDIAEGYSVSREKKESFPLTVTSAQKNPTAFYLCASSPGRDQETQYFGPGTRLLVL.

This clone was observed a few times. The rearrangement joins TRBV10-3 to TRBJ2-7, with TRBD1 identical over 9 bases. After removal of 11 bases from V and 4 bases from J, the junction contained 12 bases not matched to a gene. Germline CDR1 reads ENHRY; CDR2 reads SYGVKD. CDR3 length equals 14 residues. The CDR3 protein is CASQSGTGRYEQYF. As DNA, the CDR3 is TGTGCCTCCCAGTCCGGGACAGGGCGGTACGAGCAGTACTTC.

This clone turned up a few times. The CDR3 nucleotides read TGTGCCAGCAGTTACCGTGGCGCGGAACTGTTTTTT. This translates into CASSYRGAELFF. The chain links TRBV6-5 to TRBJ1-4; no firm D call. Trimming removed 2 bases from V and 12 bases from J, with 10 bases in between. CDR3 length: 12 amino acids. Germline V gene data show CDR1 as MNHEY and CDR2 as SVGAGI.

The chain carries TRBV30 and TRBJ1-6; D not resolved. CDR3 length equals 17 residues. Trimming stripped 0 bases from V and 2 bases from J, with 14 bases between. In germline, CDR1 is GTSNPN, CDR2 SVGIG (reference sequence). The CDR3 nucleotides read TGTGCCTGGAGTGTGGGTCCCCTCAGCACCTATAATTCACCCCTCCACTTT. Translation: CAWSVGPLSTYNSPLHF.

The CDR3 is CASSVGQALPQHF. Written as DNA, the CDR3 is TGTGCCAGCAGCGTAGGACAGGCCTTGCCCCAGCATTTT. The chain is built from TRBV7-2 and TRBJ1-5; 7 bases align to TRBD1. Germline assignment: CDR1 SGHTA and CDR2 FQGNSA. V shed 5 bases, J shed 9 bases, and the junction held 7 bases outside the gene matches. The CDR3 loop spans 13 amino acids.

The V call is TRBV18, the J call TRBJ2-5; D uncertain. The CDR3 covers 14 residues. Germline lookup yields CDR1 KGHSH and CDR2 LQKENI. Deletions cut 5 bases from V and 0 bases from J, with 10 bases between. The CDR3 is CASSSGPYQETQYF. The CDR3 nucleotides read TGTGCCAGCTCATCCGGACCGTACCAAGAGACCCAGTACTTC.

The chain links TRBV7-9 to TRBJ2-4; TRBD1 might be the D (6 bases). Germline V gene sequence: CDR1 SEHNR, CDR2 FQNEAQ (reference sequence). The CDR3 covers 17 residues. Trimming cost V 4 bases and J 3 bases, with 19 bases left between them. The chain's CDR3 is CASSSHWARGIKNIQYF. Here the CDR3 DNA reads TGTGCCAGCAGCTCCCACTGGGCCAGGGGAATCAAAAACATTCAGTACTTC.